This is a list of T cell receptor beta chains from one sample in a study of cytomegalovirus exposure and HLA in healthy donors. Repertoires were generated with immunoSEQ multiplex PCR, while TCRdb's copy carries only in-frame clones and drops some. The data hold about 200,000 clones, with approximately 82% observed a single time. The source material was PBMCs. These receptors were collected from a man between 18 and 35 years old in good health and CMV-seronegative. The CDR3 runs from the conserved cysteine through the conserved F or W. The order of the fields is clone size, J gene, V gene, D gene, CDR3 DNA, CDR3 protein. The D gene is left open where the match is weak. Rows give clone size only sometimes, using once, few, many, or a class for an expanded clone.

clone_size: .; j_call: TRBJ2-7; v_call: TRBV2; d_call: .; cdr3_nt: TGTGCCAGCAGTGACCAGGGGAGGGCCGAGCAGTACTTC; cdr3_aa: CASSDQGRAEQYF
clone_size: .; j_call: TRBJ2-3; v_call: TRBV28; d_call: TRBD2; cdr3_nt: TGTGCCAGCTCGCCCCTCAGCGGGAGGGCTAATAGCACAGATACGCAGTATTTT; cdr3_aa: CASSPLSGRANSTDTQYF
clone_size: .; j_call: TRBJ2-7; v_call: TRBV7-9; d_call: .; cdr3_nt: TGTGCCAGCAGCTTAGATAGCACGTCCTACGAGCAGTACTTC; cdr3_aa: CASSLDSTSYEQYF
clone_size: .; j_call: TRBJ2-5; v_call: TRBV18; d_call: .; cdr3_nt: TGTGCCAGCTCACCACCTGGGCAAAGTGGGACCCAGTACTTC; cdr3_aa: CASSPPGQSGTQYF
clone_size: once; j_call: TRBJ1-3; v_call: TRBV7-8; d_call: .; cdr3_nt: TGTGCCAGCAGCCCAGACAGTTATGGAAACACCATATATTTT; cdr3_aa: CASSPDSYGNTIYF
clone_size: .; j_call: TRBJ1-1; v_call: TRBV18; d_call: .; cdr3_nt: TGTGCCAGCTCGTCGGAGGGCACTGAAGCTTTCTTT; cdr3_aa: CASSSEGTEAFF
clone_size: once; j_call: TRBJ2-7; v_call: TRBV5-1; d_call: TRBD1; cdr3_nt: TGCGCCAGCAGGGGGGACAGAGTTTACGAGCAGTACTTC; cdr3_aa: CASRGDRVYEQYF
clone_size: .; j_call: TRBJ2-3; v_call: TRBV5-1; d_call: TRBD2; cdr3_nt: TGCGCCAGCAGCTTGGGGGCTAGCGGGGTTATGGGAGATACGCAGTATTTT; cdr3_aa: CASSLGASGVMGDTQYF
clone_size: .; j_call: TRBJ1-3; v_call: TRBV13; d_call: .; cdr3_nt: TGTGCCAGCAGCTACCACCCCACAGGCTCTGGAAACACCATATATTTT; cdr3_aa: CASSYHPTGSGNTIYF
clone_size: few; j_call: TRBJ1-5; v_call: TRBV7-2; d_call: .; cdr3_nt: TGTGCCAGCAGCCGACCGGGGGTCGGTCAGCCCCAGCATTTT; cdr3_aa: CASSRPGVGQPQHF